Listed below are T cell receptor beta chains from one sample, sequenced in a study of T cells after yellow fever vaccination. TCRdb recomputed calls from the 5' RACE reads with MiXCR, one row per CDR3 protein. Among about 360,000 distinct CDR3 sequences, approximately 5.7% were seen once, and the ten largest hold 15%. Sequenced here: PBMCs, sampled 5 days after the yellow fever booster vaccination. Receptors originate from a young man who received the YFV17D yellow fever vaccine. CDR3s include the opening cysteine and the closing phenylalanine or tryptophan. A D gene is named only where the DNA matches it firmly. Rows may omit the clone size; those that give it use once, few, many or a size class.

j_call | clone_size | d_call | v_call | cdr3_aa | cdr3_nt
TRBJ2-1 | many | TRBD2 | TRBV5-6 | CASNVLSGSLYNEQFF | TGTGCCAGCAACGTCCTTAGCGGGAGTTTGTACAATGAGCAGTTCTTC
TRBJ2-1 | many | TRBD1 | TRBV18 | CASSPTPGQGTKSSYNEQFF | TGTGCCAGCTCACCGACCCCGGGACAGGGAACTAAAAGCTCCTACAATGAGCAGTTCTTC
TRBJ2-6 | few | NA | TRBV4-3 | CASSQGAVASGANVLTF | TGCGCCAGCAGCCAAGGGGCAGTGGCGTCTGGGGCCAACGTCCTGACTTTC
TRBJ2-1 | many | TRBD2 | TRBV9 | CASSASGSGDEQFF | TGTGCCAGCAGCGCGAGCGGGAGTGGCGATGAGCAGTTCTTC
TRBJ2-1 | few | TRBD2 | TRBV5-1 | CASSLASGSGEQFF | TGCGCCAGCAGCTTGGCTAGCGGGAGCGGTGAGCAGTTCTTC
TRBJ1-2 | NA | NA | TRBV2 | CASRGEVHYGCTF | TGTGCCAGCAGGGGGGAGGTGCACTATGGCTGCACCTTC
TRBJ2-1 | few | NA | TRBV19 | CASSIEGTSIYNEQFF | TGTGCCAGTAGTATAGAGGGGACTTCCATCTACAATGAGCAGTTCTTC
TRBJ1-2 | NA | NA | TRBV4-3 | CASSQDRRNYGYTF | TGCGCCAGCAGCCAAGATCGCAGGAACTATGGCTACACCTTC
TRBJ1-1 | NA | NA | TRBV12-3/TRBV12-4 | CASSPRAGARAFF | TGTGCCAGCAGTCCGAGGGCGGGAGCTAGAGCTTTCTTT
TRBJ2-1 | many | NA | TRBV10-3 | CAISEVPGDEQFF | TGTGCCATCAGTGAGGTCCCGGGGGACGAGCAGTTCTTC
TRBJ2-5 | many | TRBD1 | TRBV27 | CASSTGQGQETQYF | TGTGCCAGCAGTACCGGACAGGGCCAAGAGACCCAGTACTTC
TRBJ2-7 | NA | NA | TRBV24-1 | CATNLYEQYF | TGTGCCACCAACCTCTACGAGCAGTACTTC
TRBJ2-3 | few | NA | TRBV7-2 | CASSRYQDTQYF | TGTGCCAGCAGCCGCTACCAAGATACGCAGTATTTT
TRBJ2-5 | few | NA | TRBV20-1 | CSARVIGAVETQYF | TGCAGTGCTAGGGTCATCGGGGCGGTGGAGACCCAGTACTTC
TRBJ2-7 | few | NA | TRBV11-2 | CASSLVGSGGFSEQYF | TGTGCCAGCAGCTTAGTTGGTAGCGGCGGATTTTCCGAGCAGTACTTC
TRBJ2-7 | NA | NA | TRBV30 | CAYRGEQGREQYF | TGTGCCTACCGGGGAGAGCAGGGGCGCGAGCAGTACTTC
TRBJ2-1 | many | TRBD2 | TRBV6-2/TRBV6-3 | CASSYIYSGRAHEQFF | TGTGCCAGCAGCTACATCTATAGCGGGAGGGCCCATGAGCAGTTCTTC
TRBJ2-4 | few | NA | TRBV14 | CASSQDGDKNIQYF | TGTGCCAGCAGCCAAGATGGGGACAAAAACATTCAGTACTTC
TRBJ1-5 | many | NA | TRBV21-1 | CASSPRIGSNQPQHF | TGTGCCAGCAGCCCCCGAATAGGGAGCAATCAGCCCCAGCATTTT
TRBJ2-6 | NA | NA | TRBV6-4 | CASSRAGGRSGANVLTF | TGTGCCAGCAGTAGAGCAGGGGGGCGCTCTGGGGCCAACGTCCTGACTTTC
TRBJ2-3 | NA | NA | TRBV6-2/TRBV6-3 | CASSYLGDTPYF | TGTGCCAGCAGTTACTTGGGAGATACGCCGTATTTT
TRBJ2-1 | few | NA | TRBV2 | CASRPSGIYNEQFF | TGTGCCAGCAGGCCAAGCGGTATCTACAATGAGCAGTTCTTC
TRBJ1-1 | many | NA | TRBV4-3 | CASSQWSDTEAFF | TGCGCCAGCAGCCAATGGTCCGACACTGAAGCTTTCTTT
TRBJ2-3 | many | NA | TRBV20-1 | CSATTGVLTDTQYF | TGCAGTGCTACGACCGGGGTCCTCACAGATACGCAGTATTTT
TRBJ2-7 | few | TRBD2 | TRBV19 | CASSIAGGPDPEQYF | TGTGCCAGTAGTATAGCGGGAGGGCCTGATCCCGAGCAGTACTTC
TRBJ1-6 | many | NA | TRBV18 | CASNQRRNNSPLHF | TGTGCCAGCAATCAAAGGCGTAATAATTCACCCCTCCACTTT
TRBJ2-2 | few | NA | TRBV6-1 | CASSEAAGKTGELFF | TGTGCCAGCAGTGAGGCGGCAGGCAAAACCGGGGAGCTGTTTTTT
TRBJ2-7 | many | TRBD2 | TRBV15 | CATSRKPGLLTYEQYF | TGTGCCACCAGCAGAAAACCGGGACTACTTACCTACGAGCAGTACTTC
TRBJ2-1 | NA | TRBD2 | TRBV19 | CASSISGLATNEQFF | TGTGCCAGTAGTATCTCGGGACTAGCAACCAATGAGCAGTTCTTC
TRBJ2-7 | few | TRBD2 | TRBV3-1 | CASSQDLRKGTSGTNRYEQYF | TGTGCCAGCAGCCAAGATCTGAGGAAGGGGACTAGCGGGACCAACCGCTACGAGCAGTACTTC
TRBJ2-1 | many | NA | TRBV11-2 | CASSLDGSYNEQFF | TGTGCCAGCAGCTTAGACGGGAGCTACAATGAGCAGTTCTTC
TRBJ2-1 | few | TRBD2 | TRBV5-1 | CASSLDLRSGRFNEQFF | TGCGCCAGCAGCTTGGACTTAAGGAGCGGGAGGTTCAATGAGCAGTTCTTC
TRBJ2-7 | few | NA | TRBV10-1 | CASSESLRPGEQYF | TGCGCCAGCAGTGAGTCGTTGCGTCCGGGCGAGCAGTACTTC
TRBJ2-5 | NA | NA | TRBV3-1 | CASSLGTGFLAETQYF | TGTGCCAGCAGCCTCGGAACAGGGTTTTTAGCAGAGACCCAGTACTTC
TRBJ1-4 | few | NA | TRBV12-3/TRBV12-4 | CASSSRGTSTGGEKLFF | TGTGCCAGCAGTTCCCGGGGGACGTCCACGGGAGGGGAAAAACTGTTTTTT
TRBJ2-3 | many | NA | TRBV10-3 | CAIRGTTGDTQYF | TGTGCCATCAGGGGAACCACAGGGGATACGCAGTATTTT
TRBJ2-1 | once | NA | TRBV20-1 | CSARDGENTYNEQFF | TGCAGTGCTAGAGATGGCGAGAATACCTACAATGAGCAGTTCTTC
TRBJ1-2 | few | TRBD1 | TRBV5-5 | CASSLPRQGPYTF | TGTGCCAGCAGCTTGCCCCGACAGGGACCCTACACCTTC
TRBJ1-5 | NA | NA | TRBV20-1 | CSASSGANQPQHF | TGCAGTGCTAGTAGTGGTGCCAATCAGCCCCAGCATTTT